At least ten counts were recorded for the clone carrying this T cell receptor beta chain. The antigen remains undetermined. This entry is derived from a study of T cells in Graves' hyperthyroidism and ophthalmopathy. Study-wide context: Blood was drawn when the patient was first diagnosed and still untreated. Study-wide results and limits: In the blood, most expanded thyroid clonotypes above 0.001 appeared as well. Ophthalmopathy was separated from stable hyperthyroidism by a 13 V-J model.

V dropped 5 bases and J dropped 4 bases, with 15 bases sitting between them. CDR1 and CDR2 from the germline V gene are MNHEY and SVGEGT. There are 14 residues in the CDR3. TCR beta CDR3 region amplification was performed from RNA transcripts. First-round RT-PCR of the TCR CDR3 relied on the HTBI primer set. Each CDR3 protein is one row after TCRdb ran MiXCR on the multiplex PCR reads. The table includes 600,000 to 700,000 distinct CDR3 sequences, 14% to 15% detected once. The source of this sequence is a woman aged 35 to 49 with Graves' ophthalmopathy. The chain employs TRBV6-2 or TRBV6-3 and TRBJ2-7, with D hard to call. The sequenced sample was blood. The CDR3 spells CASSRTETWYEQYF. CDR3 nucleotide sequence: TGTGCCAGCAGTCGGACGGAGACTTGGTACGAGCAGTACTTC.